Below, 8 T cell receptor beta chains from the same sample are listed, as sequenced in a study of T cell changes during pregnancy in multiple sclerosis. Libraries were prepared by immunoSEQ multiplex PCR; TCRdb keeps only in-frame clonotypes and omits some of them. The sample has 45,000 to 60,000 clones; approximately 91% are singletons. Source: CD4+ T cells from peripheral blood mononuclear cells, taken after pregnancy. The source of these receptors is a female donor in good health, enrolled as a control in a pregnancy study.

The chain links TRBV19 to TRBJ2-7; 8 positions match TRBD1. CDR3 length equals 16 residues. Germline V gene data show CDR1 as LNHDA and CDR2 as SQIVND (reference sequence). V shed 4 bases, J shed 4 bases, and the junction held 12 bases outside the gene matches. The CDR3 coding sequence is TGTGCCAGTAGTACCTACTCCGGACAGGGTGGTTACGAGCAGTACTTC. Protein product: CASSTYSGQGGYEQYF. The full variable domain, rest sourced from reference TRBV19 and TRBJ2-7, is DGGITQSPKYLFRKEGQNVTLSCEQNLNHDAMYWYRQDPGQGLRLIYYSQIVNDFQKGDIAEGYSVSREKKESFPLTVTSAQKNPTAFYLCASSTYSGQGGYEQYFGPGTRLTVT.

J is TRBJ2-3 and V is TRBV19, with D possibly being TRBD2 (5 bases). Germline V lookup: CDR1 LNHDA, CDR2 SQIVND (reference sequence). Trimming took 7 bases from V and 0 from J, leaving 20 bases between them. This CDR3 is 17 amino acids long. CDR3: CASTGRTSLSSTDTQYF. The DNA for the CDR3 is TGTGCCAGTACGGGGAGAACAAGTCTCTCTAGCACAGATACGCAGTATTTT. Using reference TRBV19 and TRBJ2-3 for the parts outside the CDR3, the full variable domain is DGGITQSPKYLFRKEGQNVTLSCEQNLNHDAMYWYRQDPGQGLRLIYYSQIVNDFQKGDIAEGYSVSREKKESFPLTVTSAQKNPTAFYLCASTGRTSLSSTDTQYFGPGTRLTVL.

The chain links TRBV5-1 to TRBJ2-5, with 14 bases that match TRBD2. The DNA end is a closer match to TRBJ2-7, so the J assignment may be wrong. Germline V gene lookup returns CDR1 SGHRS and CDR2 YFSETQ. The length of the CDR3 is 16 residues. This CDR3 reads CASSYPTSGRGYEQYF. CDR3 nucleotides: TGCGCCAGCAGCTACCCGACTAGCGGGAGGGGGTACGAGCAGTACTTC.

CDR3 DNA sequence: TGTGCCAGCCTGGGCAGACCCTCCTACGAGCAGTACTTC. It encodes CASLGRPSYEQYF. V usage is TRBV28 and J usage is TRBJ2-7; D ambiguous. From germline, CDR1 is MDHEN and CDR2 SYDVKM. V dropped 8 bases and J dropped 0 bases, with 11 bases sitting between them. CDR3 length: 13 residues.

The genes are TRBV7-6 and TRBJ1-6; possible D gene TRBD1, 5 bases. The V gene lost 4 bases and the J gene lost 10 bases, with 11 bases spanning the gap. Germline CDR1 and CDR2: SGHVS and FNYEAQ. CDR3 size: 13 residues. CDR3 protein: CASSSRGDSPLHF. DNA of the CDR3: TGTGCCAGCAGCTCTCGCGGGGACTCACCCCTCCACTTT.

The chain recombines TRBV7-9 with TRBJ2-6; a weak D match, TRBD2 (5 bases). This CDR3 is 17 amino acids long. V lost 1 base, J lost 4 bases, and 14 bases lay in between. Germline V gene data show CDR1 as SEHNR and CDR2 as FQNEAQ (reference sequence). The chain's CDR3 is CASSLGLLPGGANVLTF. CDR3 nucleotide sequence: TGTGCCAGCAGCTTAGGACTACTCCCCGGAGGGGCCAACGTCCTGACTTTC.

V gene TRBV6-5 combines with J gene TRBJ1-1, with D perhaps matching TRBD1 (6 bases). The CDR3 consists of 13 residues. Germline V gene lookup returns CDR1 MNHEY and CDR2 SVGAGI. The V end was cut by 4 bases, the J end by 4 bases, with 10 bases between. This CDR3 reads CASSLYRATEAFF. The CDR3 DNA follows: TGTGCCAGCAGTTTGTACAGGGCCACTGAAGCTTTCTTT.

V and J are TRBV10-2 and TRBJ1-3; a weak D match, TRBD1 (6 bases). CDR3 length: 15 amino acids. Trimming removed 7 bases at V and 0 bases at J, with 13 bases between. Germline CDR1 is WSHSY and CDR2 is SAAADI. CDR3: CASKTGGFSGNTIYF. In DNA, the CDR3 is TGCGCCAGCAAAACTGGGGGCTTCTCTGGAAACACCATATATTTT.